Reported below is one T cell receptor (beta chain). This sample is drawn from a study of blood T cell repertoires in COVID-19. Study context: Sites across the United States, Italy and Spain contributed samples from acute and convalescent COVID-19.

In the authors' methods: Quantification of nucleated cells was approximated via reference gene primer amplification. Only in-frame clones appear in the TCRdb table, and some are missing; sequencing was by immunoSEQ multiplex PCR. V and J calls and clone size are as listed in that table; D and trimming were resolved from the DNA. The sample has 150,000 or so clones, 88% seen once. V dropped 1 base and J dropped 7 bases, with 8 bases sitting between them. Germline-derived CDR1 and CDR2 are MGHRA and YSYEKL. The CDR3 has 13 residues. The receptor was isolated from a human donor in a cohort sampled during active COVID-19. The sample was peripheral blood. The rearrangement joins TRBV4-1 to TRBJ2-1, with D possibly TRBD2 on 5 matching bases. The CDR3 DNA sequence: TGCGCCAGCAGCCAAGTTTTAGCGAATGAGCAGTTCTTC. This translates into CASSQVLANEQFF.